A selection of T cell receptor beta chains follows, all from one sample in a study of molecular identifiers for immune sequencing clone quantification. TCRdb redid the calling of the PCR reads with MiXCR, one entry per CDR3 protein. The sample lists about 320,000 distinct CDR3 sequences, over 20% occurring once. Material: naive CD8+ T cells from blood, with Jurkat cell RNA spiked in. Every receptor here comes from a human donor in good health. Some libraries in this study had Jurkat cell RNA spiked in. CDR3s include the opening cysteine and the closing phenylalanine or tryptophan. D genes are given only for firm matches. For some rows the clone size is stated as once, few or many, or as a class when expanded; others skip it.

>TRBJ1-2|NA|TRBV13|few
TGTGCCAGCAGCCAAAGGGGAACCGGGACACCTCCCCGGGGCTACACCTTC
CASSQRGTGTPPRGYTF
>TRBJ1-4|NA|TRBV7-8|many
TGTGCCAGCAGCTTATCCCCGTCGACAGTTAATGAAAAACTGTTTTTT
CASSLSPSTVNEKLFF
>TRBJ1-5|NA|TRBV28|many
TGTGCCAGCAGTTTCGGGGGGTTAGGCAATCAGCCCCAGCATTTT
CASSFGGLGNQPQHF
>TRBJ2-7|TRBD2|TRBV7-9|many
TGTGCCAGCAACGGGGGGGCTGATCTCTCCTACGAGCAGTACTTC
CASNGGADLSYEQYF
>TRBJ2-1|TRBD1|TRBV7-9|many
TGTGCCAGCAGCCCCGGGACAGCTCCCTACAATGAGCAGTTCTTC
CASSPGTAPYNEQFF
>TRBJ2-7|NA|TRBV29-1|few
TGCAGCGCCTTGGGACATTCGGGCGAGCAGTACTTC
CSALGHSGEQYF
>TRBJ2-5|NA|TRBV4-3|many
TGCGCCAGCAGCCAAGAAAAAGCGGAACAAGAGACCCAGTACTTC
CASSQEKAEQETQYF
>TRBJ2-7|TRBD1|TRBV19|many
TGTGCCAGTAGTAGTCCGGGACAGGGATCTCCCTGGACATCGGGGGAGCAGTACTTC
CASSSPGQGSPWTSGEQYF
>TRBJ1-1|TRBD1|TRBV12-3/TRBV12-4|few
TGTGCCAGCAGGGGCGGACAGGGTGGGACTGAAGCTTTCTTT
CASRGGQGGTEAFF
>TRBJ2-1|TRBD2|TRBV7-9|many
TGTGCCAGCATCCAGATTCGACTAGCGGGAGACCGAAGCTTC
CASIQIRLAGDRSF
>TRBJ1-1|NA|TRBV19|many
TGTGCCAGTACCCAGGGTAACACTGAAGCTTTCTTT
CASTQGNTEAFF
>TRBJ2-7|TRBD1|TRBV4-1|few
TGCGCCAGCAGCCCGACGACAGGGGACTACGAGCAGTACTTC
CASSPTTGDYEQYF
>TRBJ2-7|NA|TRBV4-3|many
TGCGCCAGCAGCCAAGGATACGGGGTATACGAGCAGTACTTC
CASSQGYGVYEQYF
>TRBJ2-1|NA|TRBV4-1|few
TGCGCCAGCAGCCAAGGTCCGACCCTCTACAATGAGCAGTTCTTC
CASSQGPTLYNEQFF
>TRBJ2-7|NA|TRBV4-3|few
TGCGCCAGCAGCCAAGATCGTAAGGGATCCTACGAGCAGTACTTC
CASSQDRKGSYEQYF
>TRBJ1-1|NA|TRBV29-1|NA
TGCAGCGTTGATGGCTTACTGGGGGACCTGAACACTAGAGCTTTCTTT
CSVDGLLGDLNTRAFF
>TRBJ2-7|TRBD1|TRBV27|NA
TGTGCCAGCACCTGGGGGACAGGGGGCGGTTACGAGCAGTACTTC
CASTWGTGGGYEQYF
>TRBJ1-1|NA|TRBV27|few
TGTGCCAGCAGTCCCCAGAGGGACACTGAAGCTTTCTTT
CASSPQRDTEAFF
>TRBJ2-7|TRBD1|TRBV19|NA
TGTGCCAGTAGTACCCGGGACAGGTCCTACGAGCAGTACTTC
CASSTRDRSYEQYF
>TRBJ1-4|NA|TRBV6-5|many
TGTGCCAGCAGTTACGGTGGCGGAGACGGCACTAATGAAAAACTGTTTTTT
CASSYGGGDGTNEKLFF
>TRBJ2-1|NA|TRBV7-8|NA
TGTGCCAGCAGCTTAGCCCATCCCCGGGACACTGACAATGAGCAGTTCTTC
CASSLAHPRDTDNEQFF
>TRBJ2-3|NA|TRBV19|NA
TGTGCCAGTAGCCACGTTAGCACAGATACGCAGTATTTT
CASSHVSTDTQYF
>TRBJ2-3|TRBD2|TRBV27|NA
TGTGCCAGCACATTTATAGGGACTAGCGGCGCCACAGATACGCAGTATTTT
CASTFIGTSGATDTQYF
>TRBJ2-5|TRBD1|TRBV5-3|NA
TGTGCCAGCAGCTCAGGGGGCCATGAGACCCAGTACTTC
CASSSGGHETQYF
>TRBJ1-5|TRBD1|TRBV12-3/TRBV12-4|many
TGTGCCAGCAGTCACCGGACAGGGGTTTCCCAGCCCCAGCATTTT
CASSHRTGVSQPQHF
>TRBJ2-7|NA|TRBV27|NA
TGTGCCAGCAAAGGAGGCTACGAGCAGTACTTC
CASKGGYEQYF
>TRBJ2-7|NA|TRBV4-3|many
TGCGCCAGCAGCCAAGATTGGGGTTACGAGCAGTACTTC
CASSQDWGYEQYF
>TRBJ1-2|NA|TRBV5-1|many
TGCGCCAGCAGCTTGGCATCTAGCAGTTACTATGGCTACACCTTC
CASSLASSSYYGYTF
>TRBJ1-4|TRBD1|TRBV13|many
TGTGCCAGCAGCTTTCTGGACAGGGGGCGTGAAAAACTGTTTTTT
CASSFLDRGREKLFF
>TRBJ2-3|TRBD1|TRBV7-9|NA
TGTGCCGGACAGGGGAGCTACACAGATACGCAGTATTTT
CAGQGSYTDTQYF